This T cell receptor beta chain was observed in a study of T cell repertoires in cytomegalovirus infection. TCRdb reprocessed the reads via MiXCR and lists one record per CDR3 protein. The table lists approximately 300,000 distinct CDR3 sequences, 25% to 35% of them singletons. V was trimmed by 6 bases and J by 0 bases, leaving 17 bases between them. Germline CDR1 and CDR2: MGHRA and YSYEKL. The CDR3 is made up of 17 amino acids. As for this clonotype: Its antigen is as yet unknown.

The genes are TRBV4-1 and TRBJ1-4; D call uncertain. This sample comprised cultured PBMCs, obtained from culture after CMV antigen stimulation. The sequence came from a human donor in good health (CMV status not recorded). Some clones in this sample may be carry-over from other donors' samples. In DNA form, the CDR3 reads TGCGCCAGCAGGGTGGGTGTGGGGTCAACAACTAATGAAAAACTGTTTTTT. It encodes CASRVGVGSTTNEKLFF.